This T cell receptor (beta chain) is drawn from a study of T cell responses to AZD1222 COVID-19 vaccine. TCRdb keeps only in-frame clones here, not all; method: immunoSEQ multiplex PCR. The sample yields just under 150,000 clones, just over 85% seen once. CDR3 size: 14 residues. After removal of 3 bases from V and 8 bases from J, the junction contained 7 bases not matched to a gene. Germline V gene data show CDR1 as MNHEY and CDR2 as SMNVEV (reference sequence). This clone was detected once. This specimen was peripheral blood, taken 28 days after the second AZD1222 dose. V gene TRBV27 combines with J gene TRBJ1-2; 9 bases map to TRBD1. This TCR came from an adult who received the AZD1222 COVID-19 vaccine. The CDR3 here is CASSLIGTGRGYTF. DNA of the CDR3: TGTGCCAGCAGTTTGATCGGGACAGGGCGAGGCTACACCTTC.